The TCR beta chain under discussion was sequenced for a study of OX40 agonist ivuxolimab in advanced cancers. V lost 7 bases to trimming and J lost 2 bases; unmatched junction nucleotides: 5. Germline loops: CDR1 SQVTM, CDR2 ANQGSEA. This CDR3 has 14 residues. Profiled with immunoSEQ multiplex PCR; TCRdb holds only in-frame clones, not every one. This table holds around 75,000 clones, about 91% found once. The receptor comes from an adult with an advanced solid tumor such as melanoma, head and neck, liver or kidney cancer. The gene calls are TRBV29-1 and TRBJ2-6; 7 positions match TRBD1. Sequencing used CD4+ or CD8+ T cells sorted from blood, obtained in a trial of the OX40 agonist ivuxolimab. In DNA, the CDR3 is TGCAGCGCTTTCCAGGGGGCTGGGGCCAACGTCCTGACTTTC. It codes for CSAFQGAGANVLTF.